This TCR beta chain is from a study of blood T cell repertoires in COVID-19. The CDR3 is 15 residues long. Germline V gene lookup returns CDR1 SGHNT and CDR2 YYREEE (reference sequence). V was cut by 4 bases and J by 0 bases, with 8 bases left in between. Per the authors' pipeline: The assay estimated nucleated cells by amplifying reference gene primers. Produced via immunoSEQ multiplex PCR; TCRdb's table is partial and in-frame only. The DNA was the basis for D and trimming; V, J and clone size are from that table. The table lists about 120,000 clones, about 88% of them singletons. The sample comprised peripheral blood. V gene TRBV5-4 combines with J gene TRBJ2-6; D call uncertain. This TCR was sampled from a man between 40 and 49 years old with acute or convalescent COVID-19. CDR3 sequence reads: CASSPEVSGANVLTF. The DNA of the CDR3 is TGTGCCAGCAGCCCCGAGGTCTCTGGGGCCAACGTCCTGACTTTC.